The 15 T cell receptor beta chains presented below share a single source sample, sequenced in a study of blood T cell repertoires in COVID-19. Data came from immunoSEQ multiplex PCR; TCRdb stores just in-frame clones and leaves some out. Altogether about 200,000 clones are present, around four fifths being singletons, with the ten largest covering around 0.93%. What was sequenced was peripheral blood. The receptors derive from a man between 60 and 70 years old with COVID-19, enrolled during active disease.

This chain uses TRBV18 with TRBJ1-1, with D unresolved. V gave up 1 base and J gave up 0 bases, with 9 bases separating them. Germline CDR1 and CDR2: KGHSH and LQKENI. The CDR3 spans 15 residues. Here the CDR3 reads CASSPQSVMNTEAFF. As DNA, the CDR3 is TGTGCCAGCTCACCACAATCGGTGATGAACACTGAAGCTTTCTTT.

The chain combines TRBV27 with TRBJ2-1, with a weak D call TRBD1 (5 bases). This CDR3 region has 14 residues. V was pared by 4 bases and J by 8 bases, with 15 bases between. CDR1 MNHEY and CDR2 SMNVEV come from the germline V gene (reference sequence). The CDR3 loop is CASSWGGSSDEQFF. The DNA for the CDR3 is TGTGCCAGCAGTTGGGGCGGCAGCTCGGATGAGCAGTTCTTC.

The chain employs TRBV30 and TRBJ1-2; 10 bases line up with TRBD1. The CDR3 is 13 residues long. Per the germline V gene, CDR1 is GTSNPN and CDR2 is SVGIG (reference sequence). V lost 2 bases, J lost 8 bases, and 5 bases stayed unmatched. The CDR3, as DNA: TGTGCCTGGAGTACCGGACAGGGGGGAGGCTACACCTTC. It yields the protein CAWSTGQGGGYTF.

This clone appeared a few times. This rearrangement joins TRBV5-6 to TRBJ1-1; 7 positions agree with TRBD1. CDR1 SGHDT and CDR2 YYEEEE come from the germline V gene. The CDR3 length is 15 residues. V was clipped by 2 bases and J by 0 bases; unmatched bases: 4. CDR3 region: CASSFGGGVNTEAFF. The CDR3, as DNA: TGTGCCAGCAGCTTTGGAGGGGGCGTGAACACTGAAGCTTTCTTT. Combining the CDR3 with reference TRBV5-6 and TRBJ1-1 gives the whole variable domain DAGVTQSPTHLIKTRGQQVTLRCSPKSGHDTVSWYQQALGQGPQFIFQYYEEEERQRGNFPDRFSGHQFPNYSSELNVNALLLGDSALYLCASSFGGGVNTEAFFGQGTRLTVV.

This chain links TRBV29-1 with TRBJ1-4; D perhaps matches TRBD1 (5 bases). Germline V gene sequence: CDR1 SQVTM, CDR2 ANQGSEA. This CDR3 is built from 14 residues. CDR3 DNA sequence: TGCAGTGCTACTCCGGGGGCAACTAATGAAAAACTGTTTTTT. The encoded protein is CSATPGATNEKLFF.

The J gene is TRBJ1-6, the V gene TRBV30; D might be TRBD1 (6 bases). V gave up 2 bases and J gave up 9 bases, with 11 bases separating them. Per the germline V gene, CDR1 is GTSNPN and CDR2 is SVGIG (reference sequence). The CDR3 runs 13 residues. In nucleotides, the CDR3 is TGTGCCTGGAGTAACGACAGGATTTCACCCCTCCACTTT. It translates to CAWSNDRISPLHF. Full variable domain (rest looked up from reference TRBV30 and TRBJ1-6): SQTIHQWPATLVQPVGSPLSLECTVEGTSNPNLYWYRQAAGRGLQLLFYSVGIGQISSEVPQNLSASRPQDRQFILSSKKLLLSDSGFYLCAWSNDRISPLHFGNGTRLTVT.

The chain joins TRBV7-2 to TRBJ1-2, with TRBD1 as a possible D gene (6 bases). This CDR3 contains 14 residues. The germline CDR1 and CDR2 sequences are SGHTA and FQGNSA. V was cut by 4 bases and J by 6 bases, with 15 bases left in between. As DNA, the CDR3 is TGTGCCAGCAGCTCTACCCAACAGGGCCATGGCTACACCTTC. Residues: CASSSTQQGHGYTF.

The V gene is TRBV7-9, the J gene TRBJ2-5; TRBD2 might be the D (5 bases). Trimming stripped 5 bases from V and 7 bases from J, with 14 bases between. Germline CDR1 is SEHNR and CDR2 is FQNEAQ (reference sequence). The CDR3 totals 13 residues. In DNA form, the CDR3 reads TGTGCCAGCAGCCTGGACGGACTCGGGACCCAGTACTTC. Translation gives CASSLDGLGTQYF.

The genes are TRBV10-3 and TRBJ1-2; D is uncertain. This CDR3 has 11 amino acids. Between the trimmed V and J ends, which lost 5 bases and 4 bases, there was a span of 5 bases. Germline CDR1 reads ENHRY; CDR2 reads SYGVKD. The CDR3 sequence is CAISSGYGYTF. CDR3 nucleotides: TGTGCCATCAGTTCAGGCTATGGCTACACCTTC.

The CDR3: CASSGQIRDYGYTF. Written as DNA, the CDR3 is TGTGCCAGCAGCGGACAAATCCGGGACTATGGCTACACCTTC. The chain carries TRBV11-2 and TRBJ1-2, with D possibly matching TRBD1 (5 bases). This CDR3 has 14 residues. V was trimmed by 5 bases and J by 3 bases, leaving 13 bases between them. Germline CDR1 reads SGHAT; CDR2 reads FQNNGV. The full variable domain, completed using reference TRBV11-2 and TRBJ1-2, is EAGVAQSPRYKIIEKRQSVAFWCNPISGHATLYWYQQILGQGPKLLIQFQNNGVVDDSQLPKDRFSAERLKGVDSTLKIQPAKLEDSAVYLCASSGQIRDYGYTFGSGTRLTVV.

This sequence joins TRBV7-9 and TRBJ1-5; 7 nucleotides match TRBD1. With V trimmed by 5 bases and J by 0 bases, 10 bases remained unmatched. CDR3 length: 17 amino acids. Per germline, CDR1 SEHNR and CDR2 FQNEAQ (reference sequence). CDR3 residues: CASSAIGTDYSNQPQHF. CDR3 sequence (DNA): TGTGCCAGCAGCGCCATCGGGACAGATTATAGCAATCAGCCCCAGCATTTT.

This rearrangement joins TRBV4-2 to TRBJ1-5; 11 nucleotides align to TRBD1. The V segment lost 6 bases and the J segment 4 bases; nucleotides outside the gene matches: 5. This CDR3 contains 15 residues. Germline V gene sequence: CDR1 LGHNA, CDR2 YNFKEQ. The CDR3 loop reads CASRPGTGGNQPQHF. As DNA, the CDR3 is TGTGCCAGCAGGCCCGGGACAGGGGGTAATCAGCCCCAGCATTTT.

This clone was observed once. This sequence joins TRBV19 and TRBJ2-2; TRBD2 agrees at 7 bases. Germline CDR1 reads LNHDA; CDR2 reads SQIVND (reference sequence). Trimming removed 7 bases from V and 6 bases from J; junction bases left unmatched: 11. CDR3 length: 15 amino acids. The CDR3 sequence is CASMVRLALPGELFF. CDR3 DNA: TGTGCCAGTATGGTCAGACTAGCTCTACCCGGGGAGCTGTTTTTT. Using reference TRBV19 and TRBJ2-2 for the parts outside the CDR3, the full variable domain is DGGITQSPKYLFRKEGQNVTLSCEQNLNHDAMYWYRQDPGQGLRLIYYSQIVNDFQKGDIAEGYSVSREKKESFPLTVTSAQKNPTAFYLCASMVRLALPGELFFGEGSRLTVL.

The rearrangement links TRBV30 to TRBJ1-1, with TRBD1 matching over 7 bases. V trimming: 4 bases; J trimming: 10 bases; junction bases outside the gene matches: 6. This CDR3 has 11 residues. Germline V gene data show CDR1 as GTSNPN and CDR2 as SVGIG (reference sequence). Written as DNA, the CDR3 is TGTGCCTGGACCTCCGACAGGGTAGCTTTCTTT. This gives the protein CAWTSDRVAFF. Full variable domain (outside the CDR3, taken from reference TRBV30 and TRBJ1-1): SQTIHQWPATLVQPVGSPLSLECTVEGTSNPNLYWYRQAAGRGLQLLFYSVGIGQISSEVPQNLSASRPQDRQFILSSKKLLLSDSGFYLCAWTSDRVAFFGQGTRLTVV.

The CDR3 reads CASSRGDRGRRETQYF. CDR3 DNA: TGTGCCAGCAGCCGCGGGGACAGGGGGCGCCGGGAGACCCAGTACTTC. The J gene is TRBJ2-5, the V gene TRBV13, with TRBD1 matching over 12 bases. From germline, CDR1 is PRHDT and CDR2 FYEKMQ (reference sequence). V trimming: 5 bases; J trimming: 5 bases; junction bases outside the gene matches: 9. This CDR3 contains 16 residues.